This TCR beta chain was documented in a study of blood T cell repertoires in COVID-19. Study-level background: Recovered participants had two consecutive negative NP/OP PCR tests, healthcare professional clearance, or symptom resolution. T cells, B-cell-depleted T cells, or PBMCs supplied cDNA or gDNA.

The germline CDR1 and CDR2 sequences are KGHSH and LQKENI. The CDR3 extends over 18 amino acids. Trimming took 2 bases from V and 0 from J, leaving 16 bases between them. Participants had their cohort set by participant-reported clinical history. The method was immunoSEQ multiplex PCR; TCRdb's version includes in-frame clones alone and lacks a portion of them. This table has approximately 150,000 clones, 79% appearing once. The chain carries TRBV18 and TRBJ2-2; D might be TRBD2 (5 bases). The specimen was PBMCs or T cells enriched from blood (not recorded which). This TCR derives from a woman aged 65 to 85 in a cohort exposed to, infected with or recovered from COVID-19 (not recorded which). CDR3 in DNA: TGTGCCAGCTCACCAGTAATAGGAGGCGAGCCGAACACCGGGGAGCTGTTTTTT. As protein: CASSPVIGGEPNTGELFF.